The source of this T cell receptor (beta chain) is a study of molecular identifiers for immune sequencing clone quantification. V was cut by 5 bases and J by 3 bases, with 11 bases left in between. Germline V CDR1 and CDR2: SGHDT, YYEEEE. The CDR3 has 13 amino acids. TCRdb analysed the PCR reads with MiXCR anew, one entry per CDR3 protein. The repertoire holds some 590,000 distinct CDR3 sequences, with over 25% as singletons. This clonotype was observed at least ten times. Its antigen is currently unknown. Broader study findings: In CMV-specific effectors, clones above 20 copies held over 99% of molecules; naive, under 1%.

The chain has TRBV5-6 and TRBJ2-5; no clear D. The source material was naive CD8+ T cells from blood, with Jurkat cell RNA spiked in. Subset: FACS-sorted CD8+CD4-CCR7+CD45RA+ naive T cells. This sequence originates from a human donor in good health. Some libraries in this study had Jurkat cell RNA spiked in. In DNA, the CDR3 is TGTGCCAGCAGGATAGCCTCTGAAGAGACCCAGTACTTC. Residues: CASRIASEETQYF.